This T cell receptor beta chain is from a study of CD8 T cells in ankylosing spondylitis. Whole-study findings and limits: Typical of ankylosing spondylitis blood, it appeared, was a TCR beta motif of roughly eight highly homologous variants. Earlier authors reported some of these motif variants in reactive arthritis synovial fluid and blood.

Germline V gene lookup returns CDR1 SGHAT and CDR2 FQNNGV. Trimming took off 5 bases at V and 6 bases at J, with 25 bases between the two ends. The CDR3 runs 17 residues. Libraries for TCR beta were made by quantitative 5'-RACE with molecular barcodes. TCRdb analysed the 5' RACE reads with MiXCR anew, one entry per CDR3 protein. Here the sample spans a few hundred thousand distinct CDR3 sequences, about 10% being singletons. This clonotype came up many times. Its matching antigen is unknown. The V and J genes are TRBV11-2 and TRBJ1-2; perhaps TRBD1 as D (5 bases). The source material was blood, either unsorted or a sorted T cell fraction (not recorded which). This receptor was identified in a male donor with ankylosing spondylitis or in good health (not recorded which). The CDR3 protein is CASSPVDSLSLVNGYTF. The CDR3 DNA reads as TGTGCCAGCAGCCCGGTCGACAGCCTATCTTTAGTTAATGGCTACACCTTC.